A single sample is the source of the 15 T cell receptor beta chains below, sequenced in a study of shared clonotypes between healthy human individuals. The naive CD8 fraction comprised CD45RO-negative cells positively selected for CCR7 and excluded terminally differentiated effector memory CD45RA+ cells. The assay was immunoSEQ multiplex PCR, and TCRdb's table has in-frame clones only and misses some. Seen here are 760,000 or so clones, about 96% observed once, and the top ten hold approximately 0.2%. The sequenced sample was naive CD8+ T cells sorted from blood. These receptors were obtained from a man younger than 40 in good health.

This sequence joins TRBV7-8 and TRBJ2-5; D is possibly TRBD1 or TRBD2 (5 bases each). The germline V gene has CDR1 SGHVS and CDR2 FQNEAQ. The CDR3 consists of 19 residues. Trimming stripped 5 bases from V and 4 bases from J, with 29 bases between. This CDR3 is CASSRPVIGGRDGRETQYF. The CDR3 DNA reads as TGTGCCAGCAGCAGGCCAGTTATTGGCGGTAGGGACGGACGAGAGACCCAGTACTTC.

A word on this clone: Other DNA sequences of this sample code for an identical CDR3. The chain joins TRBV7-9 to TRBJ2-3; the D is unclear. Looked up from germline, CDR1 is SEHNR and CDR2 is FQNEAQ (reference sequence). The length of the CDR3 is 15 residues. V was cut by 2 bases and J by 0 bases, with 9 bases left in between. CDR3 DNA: TGTGCCAGCAGCTTACGGACGGGTAGCACAGATACGCAGTATTTT. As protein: CASSLRTGSTDTQYF.

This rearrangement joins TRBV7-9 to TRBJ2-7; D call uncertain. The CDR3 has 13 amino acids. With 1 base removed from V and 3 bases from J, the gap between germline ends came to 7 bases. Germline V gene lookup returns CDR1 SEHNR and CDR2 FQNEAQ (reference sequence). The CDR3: CASSLETFYEQYF. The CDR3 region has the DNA TGTGCCAGCAGCTTAGAGACCTTCTACGAGCAGTACTTC.

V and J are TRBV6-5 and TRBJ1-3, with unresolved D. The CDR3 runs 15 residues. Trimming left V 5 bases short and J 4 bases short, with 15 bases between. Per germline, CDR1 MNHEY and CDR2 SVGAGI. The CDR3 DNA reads TGTGCCAGCAGTATAAGCGGAATGCAGGGAAACACCATATATTTT. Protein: CASSISGMQGNTIYF.

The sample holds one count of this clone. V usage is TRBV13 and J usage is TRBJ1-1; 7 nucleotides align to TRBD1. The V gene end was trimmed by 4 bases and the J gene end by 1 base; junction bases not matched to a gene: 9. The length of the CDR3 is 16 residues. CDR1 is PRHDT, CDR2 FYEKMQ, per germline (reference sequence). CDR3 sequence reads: CASSSSRQGRNTEAFF. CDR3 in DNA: TGTGCCAGCAGCTCCAGCCGACAGGGTCGGAACACTGAAGCTTTCTTT.

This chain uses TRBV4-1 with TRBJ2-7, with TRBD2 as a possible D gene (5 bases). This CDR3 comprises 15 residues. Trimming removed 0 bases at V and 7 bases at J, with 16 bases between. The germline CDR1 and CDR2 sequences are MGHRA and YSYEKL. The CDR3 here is CASSQDLAPSGEQYF. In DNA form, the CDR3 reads TGCGCCAGCAGCCAAGATCTAGCCCCGTCGGGTGAGCAGTACTTC.

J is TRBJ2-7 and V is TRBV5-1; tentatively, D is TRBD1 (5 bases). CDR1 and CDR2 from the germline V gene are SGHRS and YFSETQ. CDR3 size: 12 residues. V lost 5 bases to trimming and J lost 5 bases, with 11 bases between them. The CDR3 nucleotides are TGCGCCAGCAGTACAGGTCGAAACGAGCAGTACTTC. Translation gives CASSTGRNEQYF.

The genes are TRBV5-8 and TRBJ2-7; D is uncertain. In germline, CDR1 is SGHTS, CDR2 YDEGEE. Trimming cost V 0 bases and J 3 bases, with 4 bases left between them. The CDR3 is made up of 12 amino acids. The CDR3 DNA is TGTGCCAGCAGCTTGGGGGGCTACGAGCAGTACTTC. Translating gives CASSLGGYEQYF. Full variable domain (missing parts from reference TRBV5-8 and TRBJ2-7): EAGVTQSPTHLIKTRGQQATLRCSPISGHTSVYWYQQALGLGLQFLLWYDEGEERNRGNFPPRFSGRQFPNYSSELNVNALELEDSALYLCASSLGGYEQYFGPGTRLTVT.

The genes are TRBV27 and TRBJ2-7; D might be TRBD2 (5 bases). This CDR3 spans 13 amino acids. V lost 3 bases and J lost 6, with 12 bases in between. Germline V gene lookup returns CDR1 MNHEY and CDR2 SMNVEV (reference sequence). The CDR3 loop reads CASSFSGNSEQYF. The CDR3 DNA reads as TGTGCCAGCAGTTTTTCGGGGAATAGCGAGCAGTACTTC.

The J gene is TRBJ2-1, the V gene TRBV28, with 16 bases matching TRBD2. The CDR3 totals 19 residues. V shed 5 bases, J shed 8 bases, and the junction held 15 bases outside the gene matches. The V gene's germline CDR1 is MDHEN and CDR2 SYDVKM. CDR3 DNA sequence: TGTGCCAGCAGTCCTGGGACTAGCGGGAGGGCCTGGGTTGTCGATGAGCAGTTCTTC. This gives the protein CASSPGTSGRAWVVDEQFF.

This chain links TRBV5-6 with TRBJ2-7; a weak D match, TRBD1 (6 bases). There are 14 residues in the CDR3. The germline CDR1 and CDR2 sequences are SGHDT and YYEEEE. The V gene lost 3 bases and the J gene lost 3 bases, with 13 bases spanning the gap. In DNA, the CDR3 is TGTGCCAGCAGCTCGGGCGGACAGCTCTACGAGCAGTACTTC. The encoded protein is CASSSGGQLYEQYF.

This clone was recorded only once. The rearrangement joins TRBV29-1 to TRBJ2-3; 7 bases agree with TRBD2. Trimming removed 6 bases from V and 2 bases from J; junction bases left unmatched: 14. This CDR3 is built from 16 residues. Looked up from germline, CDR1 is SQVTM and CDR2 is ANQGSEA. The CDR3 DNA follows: TGCAGCGTGGACGGGGGGACCCACGCACCCACAGATACGCAGTATTTT. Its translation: CSVDGGTHAPTDTQYF.

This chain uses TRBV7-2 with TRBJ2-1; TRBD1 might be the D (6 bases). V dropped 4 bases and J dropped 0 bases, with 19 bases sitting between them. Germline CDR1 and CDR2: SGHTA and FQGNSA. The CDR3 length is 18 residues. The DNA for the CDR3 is TGTGCCAGCAGCTCCCCGGGTGGGACAACAACCTCCTACAATGAGCAGTTCTTC. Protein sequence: CASSSPGGTTTSYNEQFF.

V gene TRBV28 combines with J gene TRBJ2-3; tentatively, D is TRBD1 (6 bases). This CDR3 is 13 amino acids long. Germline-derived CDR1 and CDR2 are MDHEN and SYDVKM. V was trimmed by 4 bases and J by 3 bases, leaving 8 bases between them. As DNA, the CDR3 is TGTGCCAGCAGTTCCACAGGGACAGATACGCAGTATTTT. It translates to CASSSTGTDTQYF.

DNA of the CDR3: TGTGCCAGCAGCTCGGAGGCGGCCCAAGAGACCCAGTACTTC. Amino acids: CASSSEAAQETQYF. The chain employs TRBV7-6 and TRBJ2-5, with a tentative D call TRBD2 (5 bases). V lost 4 bases and J 1 base, leaving 10 bases between the germline ends. This CDR3 has 14 residues. The germline V gene has CDR1 SGHVS and CDR2 FNYEAQ.